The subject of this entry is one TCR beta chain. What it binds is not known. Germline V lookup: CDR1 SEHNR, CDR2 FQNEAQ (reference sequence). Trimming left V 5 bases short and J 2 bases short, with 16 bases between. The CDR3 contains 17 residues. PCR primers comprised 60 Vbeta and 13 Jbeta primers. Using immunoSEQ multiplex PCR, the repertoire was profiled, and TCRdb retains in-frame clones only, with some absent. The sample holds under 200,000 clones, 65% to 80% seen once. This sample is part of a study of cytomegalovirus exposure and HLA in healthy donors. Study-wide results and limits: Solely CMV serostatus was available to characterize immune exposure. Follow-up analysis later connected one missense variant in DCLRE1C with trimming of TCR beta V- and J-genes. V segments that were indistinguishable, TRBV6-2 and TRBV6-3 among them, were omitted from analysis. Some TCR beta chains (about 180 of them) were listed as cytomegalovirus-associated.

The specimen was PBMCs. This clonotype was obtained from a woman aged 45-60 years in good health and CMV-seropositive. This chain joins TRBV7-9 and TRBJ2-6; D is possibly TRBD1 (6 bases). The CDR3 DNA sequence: TGTGCCAGCAGCCCAGTGAGGGGACACCCTGGGGCCAACGTCCTGACTTTC. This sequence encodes CASSPVRGHPGANVLTF.